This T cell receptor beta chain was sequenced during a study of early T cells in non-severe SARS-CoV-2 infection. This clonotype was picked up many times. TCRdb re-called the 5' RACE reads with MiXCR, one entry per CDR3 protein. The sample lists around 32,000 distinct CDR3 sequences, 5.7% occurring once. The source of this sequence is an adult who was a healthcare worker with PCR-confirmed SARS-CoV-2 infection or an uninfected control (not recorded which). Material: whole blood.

In DNA form, the CDR3 reads TGTGCCAGCAGCTTAGGCCAGGGTTTCGAGCAGTACTTC. Translation: CASSLGQGFEQYF. The genes are TRBV7-8 and TRBJ2-7; D perhaps matches TRBD1 (5 bases). CDR3 length equals 13 residues. The germline V gene has CDR1 SGHVS and CDR2 FQNEAQ. With 1 base removed from V and 6 bases from J, the gap between germline ends came to 10 bases.